The 22 T cell receptor beta chains given below trace back to one sample, sequenced in a study of T cells in Graves' hyperthyroidism and ophthalmopathy. Amplified TCR beta CDR3 regions derived from RNA transcripts. HTBI primers were employed in a first-round RT-PCR of the TCR CDR3. TCRdb re-called the multiplex PCR reads with MiXCR, one entry per CDR3 protein. Among 650,000 to 800,000 distinct CDR3 sequences, about 45% were seen once, and the ten largest hold more than 7%. Sequencing input: peripheral blood or thyroid tissue (not recorded which). The receptors here all came from an adult man with Graves' disease, either hyperthyroidism or ophthalmopathy (not recorded which).

At least ten counts were recorded for this clonotype. The rearrangement uses TRBV20-1 and TRBJ2-2; D is tentatively TRBD1 or TRBD2 (5 bases each). V shed 6 bases and J shed 5 bases, with 19 bases lying between them. This CDR3 is 15 amino acids long. Germline V gives CDR1 DFQATT, CDR2 SNEGSKA (reference sequence). Written as DNA, the CDR3 is TGCAGTGCCCTCTCGGGGCAGGGTACGACCGGGGAGCTGTTTTTT. Protein sequence: CSALSGQGTTGELFF.

To note about this clonotype: A junction end diverges from the germline sequence, so it may reflect a read error. This rearrangement joins TRBV19 to TRBJ2-5, with D unclear. Germline CDR1 is LNHDA and CDR2 is SQIVND (reference sequence). This CDR3 has 14 residues. The CDR3 spells CASSDQGPQETQCF. The CDR3, as DNA: TGTGCCAGTAGTGACCAAGGACCTCAAGAGACCCAGTGCTTC.

V and J are TRBV7-2 and TRBJ2-7; D gene uncertain. The CDR3 spans 15 residues. The germline V and J ends were trimmed by 5 bases and 3 bases, with 17 bases remaining between them. The germline V gene has CDR1 SGHTA and CDR2 FQGNSA. This chain's CDR3 is CASSQAPYGDYEQYF. CDR3 bases: TGTGCCAGCAGCCAAGCTCCTTATGGGGACTACGAGCAGTACTTC.

The chain combines TRBV20-1 with TRBJ1-2, with D perhaps matching TRBD1 (5 bases). Germline lookup yields CDR1 DFQATT and CDR2 SNEGSKA (reference sequence). V lost 1 base and J lost 0, with 9 bases in between. CDR3 length: 14 amino acids. The CDR3 reads CSARGGRPNYGYTF. The CDR3 region has the DNA TGCAGTGCTAGAGGGGGCCGCCCTAACTATGGCTACACCTTC.

The chain uses TRBV10-2 and TRBJ2-5, with TRBD1 matching 9 bases. CDR1 WSHSY and CDR2 SAAADI come from the germline V gene. The CDR3 sequence is 16 residues long. V lost 7 bases, J lost 2 bases, and 11 bases stayed unmatched. DNA for the CDR3: TGCGCCAGCAAGAATCGGGACAGGGTATCTCAAGAGACCCAGTACTTC. It yields the protein CASKNRDRVSQETQYF.

The genes are TRBV7-8 and TRBJ2-5, with a possible D match to TRBD2 (7 bases). With 5 bases removed from V and 1 base from J, the gap between germline ends came to 23 bases. This CDR3 has 18 amino acids. Germline V lookup: CDR1 SGHVS, CDR2 FQNEAQ. DNA for the CDR3: TGTGCCAGCAGCCGTAGGGGGGGGCCCGCGGGTGCCCAAGAGACCCAGTACTTC. It codes for CASSRRGGPAGAQETQYF. Together with reference TRBV7-8 and TRBJ2-5, the CDR3 gives the full variable domain: GAGVSQSPRYKVAKRGQDVALRCDPISGHVSLFWYQQALGQGPEFLTYFQNEAQLDKSGLPSDRFFAERPEGSVSTLKIQRTQQEDSAVYLCASSRRGGPAGAQETQYFGPGTRLLVL.

The chain combines TRBV5-5 with TRBJ1-6, with no clear D. This CDR3 has 15 residues. Germline lookup yields CDR1 SGHKS and CDR2 YYEKEE (reference sequence). With 7 bases removed from V and 0 bases from J, the gap between germline ends came to 11 bases. Here the CDR3 reads CASEVGGSYNSPLHF. In DNA, the CDR3 is TGTGCCAGCGAGGTCGGAGGCTCCTATAATTCACCCCTCCACTTT.

The J gene is TRBJ2-2, the V gene TRBV7-2, with 7 bases that match TRBD1. This CDR3 has 14 residues. V lost 5 bases and J lost 5; bases outside the gene matches: 5. Per the germline V gene, CDR1 is SGHTA and CDR2 is FQGNSA. Here the CDR3 reads CASSQGGHTGELFF. CDR3 in DNA: TGTGCCAGCAGCCAAGGGGGCCATACCGGGGAGCTGTTTTTT.

This rearrangement joins TRBV20-1 to TRBJ1-2; a possible D gene is TRBD1 (6 bases). This CDR3 region has 12 residues. Deletions cut 6 bases from V and 6 bases from J, with 14 bases between. The germline CDR1 and CDR2 sequences are DFQATT and SNEGSKA (reference sequence). The CDR3 bases are TGCAGTGCACCAGGACAGTGGGATGGCTACACCTTC. Its protein is CSAPGQWDGYTF.

Points on this clonotype: A clone one base away is much larger, so this may be a read error. The CDR3 DNA is TGTGCCAACAGCTCGACGGAATCTCTGAATTCACCCCTCCACTTT. It encodes CANSSTESLNSPLHF. This chain joins TRBV7-9 and TRBJ1-6; D unclear. Germline CDR1 is SEHNR and CDR2 is FQNEAQ (reference sequence). The CDR3 is 15 amino acids.

The CDR3 reads CSALGSSGANVLTF. The DNA for the CDR3 is TGCAGCGCCTTGGGGAGCTCTGGGGCCAACGTCCTGACTTTC. The chain couples TRBV29-1 to TRBJ2-6, with TRBD2 as a possible D gene (5 bases). V was pared by 7 bases and J by 0 bases, with 10 bases between. This CDR3 is 14 amino acids long. Germline CDR1 SQVTM, CDR2 ANQGSEA.

V usage is TRBV12-3 or TRBV12-4 and J usage is TRBJ1-1; 7 bases align to TRBD1. J was trimmed by 6 bases and V by 5 bases; bases with no gene match: 6. CDR3 size: 13 residues. In DNA form, the CDR3 reads TGTGCCAGCAGTGACAGGGATGGGGCTGAAGCTTTCTTT. This gives the protein CASSDRDGAEAFF.

This clonotype was seen only a few times. This sequence joins TRBV7-9 and TRBJ2-6, with D tentatively TRBD2 (6 bases). Germline V gene data show CDR1 as SEHNR and CDR2 as FQNEAQ (reference sequence). CDR3 size: 18 residues. The V end was cut by 6 bases, the J end by 1 base, with 19 bases between. CDR3 loop: CASRQTGTELSGANVLTF. Here the CDR3 DNA reads TGTGCCAGCAGGCAGACCGGGACTGAGCTGTCTGGGGCCAACGTCCTGACTTTC.

A word on this clonotype: Since a much larger clone is just one base distant, this may be a read error. The chain has TRBV2 and TRBJ2-5; D remains unclear. The germline V gene has CDR1 SNHLY and CDR2 FYNNEI. The CDR3 covers 13 residues. The CDR3 region is CATSEGPAETQYF. Here the CDR3 DNA reads TGTGCCACCAGTGAAGGTCCCGCAGAGACCCAGTACTTC.

This clonotype was observed a handful of times. The V call is TRBV12-3 or TRBV12-4, the J call TRBJ1-1; 8 bases fit TRBD1. The length of the CDR3 is 15 residues. V lost 7 bases to trimming and J lost 5 bases; unmatched junction nucleotides: 12. CDR3 residues: CASTQGTGQGTEAFF. CDR3 bases: TGTGCCAGCACCCAGGGTACCGGACAGGGAACTGAAGCTTTCTTT.

This clonotype showed up many times. The V gene is TRBV19, the J gene TRBJ1-2; 8 nucleotides align to TRBD1. Germline CDR1 is LNHDA and CDR2 is SQIVND (reference sequence). CDR3 length equals 14 residues. Trimming cost V 4 bases and J 1 base; bases outside gene matches: 2. The CDR3 DNA reads TGTGCCAGTAGTACGACAGGGGTTAACTATGGCTACACCTTC. Protein sequence: CASSTTGVNYGYTF.

The chain has TRBV2 and TRBJ2-5; D is ambiguous. V was pared by 6 bases and J by 4 bases, with 12 bases between. This CDR3 region has 13 residues. Germline V lookup: CDR1 SNHLY, CDR2 FYNNEI. CDR3 nucleotides: TGTGCCAGCAGGGCTCGGGTGGCAGAGACCCAGTACTTC. Amino acid sequence: CASRARVAETQYF.

This chain connects TRBV14 to TRBJ1-4; tentatively, D is TRBD1 (6 bases). CDR1 and CDR2 (germline): SGHDN, FVKESK. The germline V and J ends were trimmed by 4 bases and 3 bases, with 15 bases remaining between them. This CDR3 has 16 amino acids. The CDR3 DNA is TGTGCCAGCAGCCTCGGGGGCGCTCGGGCTAATGAAAAACTGTTTTTT. Translating it yields CASSLGGARANEKLFF. Combining the CDR3 with reference TRBV14 and TRBJ1-4 gives the whole variable domain EAGVTQFPSHSVIEKGQTVTLRCDPISGHDNLYWYRRVMGKEIKFLLHFVKESKQDESGMPNNRFLAERTGGTYSTLKVQPAELEDSGVYFCASSLGGARANEKLFFGSGTQLSVL.

V usage is TRBV28 and J usage is TRBJ2-7; TRBD1 matches 8 bases. Germline loops: CDR1 MDHEN, CDR2 SYDVKM. Unmatched junction bases numbered 6, after V lost 8 bases and J lost 3 bases. The CDR3 loop spans 13 amino acids. CDR3 sequence reads: CASWDRWGYEQYF. CDR3 nucleotide sequence: TGTGCCAGCTGGGACAGGTGGGGCTACGAGCAGTACTTC.

In the case of this clonotype: The junction shows a germline mismatch at one end, possibly a read error. The genes are TRBV20-1 and TRBJ1-1; the D gene is possibly TRBD1 (5 bases). The CDR3 is 14 amino acids. CDR1 DFQATT and CDR2 SNEGSKA come from the germline V gene (reference sequence). The CDR3 DNA follows: TGCAGTGCAAACCAAGCAGGGCCGAACGCTGAAGCTTTCTTT. Translation gives CSANQAGPNAEAFF.

Only a few counts were recorded for this clonotype. The chain couples TRBV7-9 to TRBJ1-5; TRBD1 agrees at 9 bases. Unmatched junction bases numbered 15, after V lost 6 bases and J lost 6 bases. This CDR3 region has 17 residues. Per germline, CDR1 SEHNR and CDR2 FQNEAQ (reference sequence). The CDR3 protein is CASSPLTGTGNGQPQHF. The CDR3 region has the DNA TGTGCCAGCAGTCCCCTCACCGGGACAGGGAACGGTCAGCCCCAGCATTTT.

This clonotype was counted at least ten times. The chain uses TRBV10-3 and TRBJ1-4; unclear D gene. CDR1 and CDR2 from the germline V gene are ENHRY and SYGVKD. This CDR3 is 17 amino acids long. The V gene lost 3 bases and the J gene lost 14 bases, with 28 bases spanning the gap. The CDR3 DNA reads TGTGCCATCAGTGATAGGGCTTTGGAGACGACCGAGTATGAGCTGTTTTTT. It yields the protein CAISDRALETTEYELFF.